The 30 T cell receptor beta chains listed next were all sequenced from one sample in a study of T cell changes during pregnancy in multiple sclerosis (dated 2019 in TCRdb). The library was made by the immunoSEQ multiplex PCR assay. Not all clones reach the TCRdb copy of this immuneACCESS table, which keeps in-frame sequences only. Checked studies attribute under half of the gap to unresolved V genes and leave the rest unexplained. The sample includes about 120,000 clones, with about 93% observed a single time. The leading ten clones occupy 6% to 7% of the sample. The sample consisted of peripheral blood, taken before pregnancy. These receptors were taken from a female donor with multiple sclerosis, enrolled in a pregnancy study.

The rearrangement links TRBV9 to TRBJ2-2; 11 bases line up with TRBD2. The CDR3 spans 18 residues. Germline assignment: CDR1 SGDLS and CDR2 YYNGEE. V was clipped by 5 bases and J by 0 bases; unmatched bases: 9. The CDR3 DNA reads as TGTGCCAGCAGTCGAGGGGCTAGCGGGAGGTCGAACACCGGGGAGCTGTTTTTT. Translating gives CASSRGASGRSNTGELFF.

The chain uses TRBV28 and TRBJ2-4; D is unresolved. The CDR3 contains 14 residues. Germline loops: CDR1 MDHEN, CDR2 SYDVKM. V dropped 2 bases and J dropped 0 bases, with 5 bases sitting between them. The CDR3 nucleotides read TGTGCCAGCAGTTTAGCGGTAGCCAAAAACATTCAGTACTTC. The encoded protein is CASSLAVAKNIQYF.

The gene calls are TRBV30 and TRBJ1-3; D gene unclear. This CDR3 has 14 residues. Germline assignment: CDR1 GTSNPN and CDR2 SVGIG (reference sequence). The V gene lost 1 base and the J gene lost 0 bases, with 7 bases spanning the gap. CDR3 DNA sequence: TGTGCCTGGAGTGGACGGAGCTCTGGAAACACCATATATTTT. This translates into CAWSGRSSGNTIYF.

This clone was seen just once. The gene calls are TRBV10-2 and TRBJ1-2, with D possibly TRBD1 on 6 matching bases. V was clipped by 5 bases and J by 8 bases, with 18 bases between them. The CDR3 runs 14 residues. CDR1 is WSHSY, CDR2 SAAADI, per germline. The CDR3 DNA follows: TGCGCCAGCAGTAAGGACAGTAAAATCATCGGCTACACCTTC. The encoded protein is CASSKDSKIIGYTF.

CDR3 protein: CASSGQPSGAETQYF. In nucleotides, the CDR3 is TGTGCCAGCAGTGGGCAGCCTTCGGGTGCCGAGACCCAGTACTTC. The chain joins TRBV6-1 to TRBJ2-5; D gene ambiguous. V was pared by 4 bases and J by 5 bases, with 17 bases between. CDR1 and CDR2 from the germline V gene are MNHNS and SASEGT. The CDR3 sequence is 15 residues long.

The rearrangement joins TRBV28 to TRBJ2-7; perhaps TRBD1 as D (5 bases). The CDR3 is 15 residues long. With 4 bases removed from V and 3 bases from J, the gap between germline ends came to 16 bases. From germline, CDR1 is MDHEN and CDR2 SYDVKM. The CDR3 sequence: CASSSPPDSIYEQYF. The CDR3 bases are TGTGCCAGCAGTTCGCCCCCCGACAGCATCTACGAGCAGTACTTC. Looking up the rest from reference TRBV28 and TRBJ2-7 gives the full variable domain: DVKVTQSSRYLVKRTGEKVFLECVQDMDHENMFWYRQDPGLGLRLIYFSYDVKMKEKGDIPEGYSVSREKKERFSLILESASTNQTSMYLCASSSPPDSIYEQYFGPGTRLTVT.

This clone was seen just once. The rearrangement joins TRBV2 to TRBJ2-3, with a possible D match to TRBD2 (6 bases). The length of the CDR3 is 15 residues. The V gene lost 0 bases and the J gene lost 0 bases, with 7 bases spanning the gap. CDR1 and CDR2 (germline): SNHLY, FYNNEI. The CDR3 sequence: CASSEARGSTDTQYF. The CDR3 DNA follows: TGTGCCAGCAGTGAAGCGCGGGGAAGCACAGATACGCAGTATTTT.

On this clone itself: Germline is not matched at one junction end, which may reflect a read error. The DNA for the CDR3 is TGTGCCTGGATCGGTAATCTAGCAGGGGGCACAAACTTC. Amino acid sequence: CAWIGNLAGGTNF. The V call is TRBV30, the J call TRBJ1-2; 8 nucleotides match TRBD1. Germline V CDR1 and CDR2: GTSNPN, SVGIG (reference sequence). The CDR3 length is 13 residues.

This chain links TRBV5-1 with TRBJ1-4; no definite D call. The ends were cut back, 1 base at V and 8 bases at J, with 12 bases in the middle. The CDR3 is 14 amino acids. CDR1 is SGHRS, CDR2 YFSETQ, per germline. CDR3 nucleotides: TGCGCCAGCAGCTTGCTTCGGACGGGAGAAAAACTGTTTTTT. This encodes CASSLLRTGEKLFF.

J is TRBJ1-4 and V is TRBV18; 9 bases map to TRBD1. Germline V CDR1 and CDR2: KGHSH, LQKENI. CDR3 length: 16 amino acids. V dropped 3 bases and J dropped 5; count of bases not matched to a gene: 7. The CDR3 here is CASSPPPDRGNEKLFF. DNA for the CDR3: TGTGCCAGCTCACCTCCTCCTGACAGGGGGAATGAAAAACTGTTTTTT.

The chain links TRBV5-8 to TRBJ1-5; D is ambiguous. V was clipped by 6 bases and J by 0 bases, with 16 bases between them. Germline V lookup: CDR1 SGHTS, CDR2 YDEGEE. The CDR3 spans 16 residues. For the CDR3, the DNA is TGTGCCAGCAACCTACTGGGCGAGGGTAGCAATCAGCCCCAGCATTTT. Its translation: CASNLLGEGSNQPQHF.

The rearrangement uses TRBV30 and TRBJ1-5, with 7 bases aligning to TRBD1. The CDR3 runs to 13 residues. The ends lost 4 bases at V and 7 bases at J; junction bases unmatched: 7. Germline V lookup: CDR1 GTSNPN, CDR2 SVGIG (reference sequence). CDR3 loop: CAWNRGTGQPQHF. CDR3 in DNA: TGTGCCTGGAACAGGGGAACGGGGCAGCCCCAGCATTTT.

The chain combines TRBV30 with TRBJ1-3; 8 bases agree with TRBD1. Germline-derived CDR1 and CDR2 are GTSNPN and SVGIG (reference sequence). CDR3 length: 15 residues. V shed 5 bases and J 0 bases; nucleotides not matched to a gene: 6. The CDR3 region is CAWENRGISGNTIYF. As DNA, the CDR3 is TGTGCCTGGGAAAACAGGGGGATCTCTGGAAACACCATATATTTT.

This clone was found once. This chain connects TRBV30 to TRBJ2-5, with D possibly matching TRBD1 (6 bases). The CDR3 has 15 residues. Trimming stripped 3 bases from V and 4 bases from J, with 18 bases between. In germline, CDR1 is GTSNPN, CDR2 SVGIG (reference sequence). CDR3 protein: CAWRSIQGTGETQYF. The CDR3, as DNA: TGTGCCTGGAGGTCCATACAGGGAACTGGAGAGACCCAGTACTTC.

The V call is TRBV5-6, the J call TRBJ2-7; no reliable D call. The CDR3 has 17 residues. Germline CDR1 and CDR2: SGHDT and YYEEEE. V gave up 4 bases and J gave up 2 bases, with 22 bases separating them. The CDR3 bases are TGTGCCAGCAGCAGCTTCGTTTCACTCCAAGTGACCTACGAGCAGTACTTC. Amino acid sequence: CASSSFVSLQVTYEQYF.

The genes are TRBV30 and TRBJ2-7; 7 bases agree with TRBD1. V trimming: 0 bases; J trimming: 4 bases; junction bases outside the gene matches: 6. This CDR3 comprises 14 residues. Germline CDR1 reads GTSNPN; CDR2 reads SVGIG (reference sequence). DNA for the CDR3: TGTGCCTGGAGTGTACGAGACAGGGAGTACGAGCAGTACTTC. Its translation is CAWSVRDREYEQYF.

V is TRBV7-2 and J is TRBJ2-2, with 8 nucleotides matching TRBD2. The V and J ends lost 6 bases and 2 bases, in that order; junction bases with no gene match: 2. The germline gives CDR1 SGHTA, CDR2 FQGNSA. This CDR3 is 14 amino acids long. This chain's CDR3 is CASRGLVNTGELFF. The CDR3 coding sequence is TGTGCCAGCAGGGGACTAGTCAACACCGGGGAGCTGTTTTTT.

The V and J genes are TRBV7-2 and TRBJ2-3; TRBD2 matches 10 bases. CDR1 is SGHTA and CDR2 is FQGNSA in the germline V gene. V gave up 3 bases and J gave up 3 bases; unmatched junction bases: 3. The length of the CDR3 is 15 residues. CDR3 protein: CASSFSGGRTDTQYF. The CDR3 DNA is TGTGCCAGCAGCTTTAGCGGGGGGCGGACAGATACGCAGTATTTT.

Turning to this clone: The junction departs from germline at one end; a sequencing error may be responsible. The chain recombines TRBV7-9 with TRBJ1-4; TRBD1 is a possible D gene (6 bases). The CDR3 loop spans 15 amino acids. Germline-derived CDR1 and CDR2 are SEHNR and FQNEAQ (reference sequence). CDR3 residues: CASTLGAGVNEKLFF. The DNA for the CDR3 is TGTGCCAGCACCTTAGGGGCAGGGGTAAATGAAAAACTGTTTTTT. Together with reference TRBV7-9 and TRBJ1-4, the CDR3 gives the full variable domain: DTGVSQNPRHKITKRGQNVTFRCDPISEHNRLYWYRQTLGQGPEFLTYFQNEAQLEKSRLLSDRFSAERPKGSFSTLEIQRTEQGDSAMYLCASTLGAGVNEKLFFGSGTQLSVL.

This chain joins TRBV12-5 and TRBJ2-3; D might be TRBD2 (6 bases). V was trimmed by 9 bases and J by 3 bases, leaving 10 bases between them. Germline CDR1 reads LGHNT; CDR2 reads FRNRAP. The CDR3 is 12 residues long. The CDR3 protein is CASGGLTDTQYF. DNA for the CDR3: TGTGCTAGCGGGGGTCTTACAGATACGCAGTATTTT.

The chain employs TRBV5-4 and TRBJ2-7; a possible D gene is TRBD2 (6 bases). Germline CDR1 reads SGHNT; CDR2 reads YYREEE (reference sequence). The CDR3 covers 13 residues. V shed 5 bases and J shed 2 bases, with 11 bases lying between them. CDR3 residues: CASRPREAYEQYF. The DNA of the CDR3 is TGTGCCAGCAGACCCAGGGAGGCCTACGAGCAGTACTTC.

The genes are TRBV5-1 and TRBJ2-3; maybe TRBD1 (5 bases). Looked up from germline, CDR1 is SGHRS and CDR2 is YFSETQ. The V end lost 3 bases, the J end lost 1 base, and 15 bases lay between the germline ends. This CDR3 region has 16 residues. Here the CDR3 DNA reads TGCGCCAGCAGCTGGGCCCCAGGGTCGGGCACAGATACGCAGTATTTT. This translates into CASSWAPGSGTDTQYF. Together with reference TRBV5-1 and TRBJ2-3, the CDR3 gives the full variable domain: KAGVTQTPRYLIKTRGQQVTLSCSPISGHRSVSWYQQTPGQGLQFLFEYFSETQRNKGNFPGRFSGRQFSNSRSEMNVSTLELGDSALYLCASSWAPGSGTDTQYFGPGTRLTVL.

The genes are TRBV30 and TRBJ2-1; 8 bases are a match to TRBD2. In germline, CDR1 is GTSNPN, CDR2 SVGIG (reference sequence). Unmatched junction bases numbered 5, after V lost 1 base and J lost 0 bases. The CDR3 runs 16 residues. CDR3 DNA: TGTGCCTGGAGTGCGATAGCGGGGAGCTCCTACAATGAGCAGTTCTTC. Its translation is CAWSAIAGSSYNEQFF.

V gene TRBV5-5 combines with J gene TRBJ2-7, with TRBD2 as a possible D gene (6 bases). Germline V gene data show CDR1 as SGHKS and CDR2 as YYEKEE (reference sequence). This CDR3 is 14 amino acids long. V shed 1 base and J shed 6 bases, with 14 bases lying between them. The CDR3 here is CASSLILRGGEQYF. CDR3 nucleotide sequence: TGTGCCAGCAGCTTGATTTTGCGGGGAGGCGAGCAGTACTTC. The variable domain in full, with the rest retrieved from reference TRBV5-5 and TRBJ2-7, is DAGVTQSPTHLIKTRGQQVTLRCSPISGHKSVSWYQQVLGQGPQFIFQYYEKEERGRGNFPDRFSARQFPNYSSELNVNALLLGDSALYLCASSLILRGGEQYFGPGTRLTVT.

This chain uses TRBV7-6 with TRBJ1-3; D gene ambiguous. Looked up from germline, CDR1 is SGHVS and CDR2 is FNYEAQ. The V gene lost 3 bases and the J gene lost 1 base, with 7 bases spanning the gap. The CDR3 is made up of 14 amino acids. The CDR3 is CASSLSVSGNTIYF. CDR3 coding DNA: TGTGCCAGCAGCTTGTCCGTTTCTGGAAACACCATATATTTT.

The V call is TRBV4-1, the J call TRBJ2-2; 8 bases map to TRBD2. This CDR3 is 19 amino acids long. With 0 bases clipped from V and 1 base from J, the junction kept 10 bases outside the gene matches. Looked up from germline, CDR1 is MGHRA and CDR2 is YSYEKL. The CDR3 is CASSQEGAGAPMNTGELFF. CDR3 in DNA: TGCGCCAGCAGCCAAGAGGGAGCGGGGGCACCCATGAACACCGGGGAGCTGTTTTTT.

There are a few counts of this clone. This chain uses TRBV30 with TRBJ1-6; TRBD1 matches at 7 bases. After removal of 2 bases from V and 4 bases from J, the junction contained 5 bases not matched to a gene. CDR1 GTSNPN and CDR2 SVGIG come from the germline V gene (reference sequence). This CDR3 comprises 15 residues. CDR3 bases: TGTGCCTGGAGTACCGGGACAGCTTATAATTCACCCCTCCACTTT. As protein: CAWSTGTAYNSPLHF.

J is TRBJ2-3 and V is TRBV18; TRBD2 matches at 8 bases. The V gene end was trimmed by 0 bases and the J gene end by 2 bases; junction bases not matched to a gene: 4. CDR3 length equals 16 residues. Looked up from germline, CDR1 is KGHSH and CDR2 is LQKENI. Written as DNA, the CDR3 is TGTGCCAGCTCACCACCGGGACTAGTGTTCACAGATACGCAGTATTTT. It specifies CASSPPGLVFTDTQYF.

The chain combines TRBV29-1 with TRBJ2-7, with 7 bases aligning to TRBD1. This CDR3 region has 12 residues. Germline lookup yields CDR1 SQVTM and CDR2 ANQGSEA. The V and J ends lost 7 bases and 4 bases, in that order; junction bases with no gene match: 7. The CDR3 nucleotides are TGCAGCGCCGGGGACAGTAAGTACGAGCAGTACTTC. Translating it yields CSAGDSKYEQYF.

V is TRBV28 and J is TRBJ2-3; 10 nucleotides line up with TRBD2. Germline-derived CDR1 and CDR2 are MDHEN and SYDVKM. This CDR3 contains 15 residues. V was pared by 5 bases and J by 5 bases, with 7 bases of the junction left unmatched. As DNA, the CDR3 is TGTGCCAGCAGTAAAATAGCGGGAGGATTAGATACGCAGTATTTT. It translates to CASSKIAGGLDTQYF.